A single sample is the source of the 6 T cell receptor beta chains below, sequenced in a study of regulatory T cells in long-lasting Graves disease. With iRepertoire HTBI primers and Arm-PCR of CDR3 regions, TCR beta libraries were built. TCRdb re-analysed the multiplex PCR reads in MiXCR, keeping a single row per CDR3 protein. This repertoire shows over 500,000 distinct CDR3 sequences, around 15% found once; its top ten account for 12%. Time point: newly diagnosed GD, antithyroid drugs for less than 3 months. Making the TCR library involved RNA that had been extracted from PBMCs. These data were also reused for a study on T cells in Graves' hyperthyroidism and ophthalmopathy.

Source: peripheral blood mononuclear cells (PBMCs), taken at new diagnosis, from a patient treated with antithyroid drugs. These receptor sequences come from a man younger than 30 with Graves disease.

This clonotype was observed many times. CDR3 region: CASSQGGGRQPQHF. The CDR3, as DNA: TGTGCCAGCAGCCAAGGAGGGGGCCGGCAGCCCCAGCATTTT. The chain combines TRBV7-6 with TRBJ1-5, with 7 bases matching TRBD1. Germline CDR1 and CDR2: SGHVS and FNYEAQ. This CDR3 contains 14 residues. V lost 5 bases to trimming and J lost 7 bases; unmatched junction nucleotides: 8.

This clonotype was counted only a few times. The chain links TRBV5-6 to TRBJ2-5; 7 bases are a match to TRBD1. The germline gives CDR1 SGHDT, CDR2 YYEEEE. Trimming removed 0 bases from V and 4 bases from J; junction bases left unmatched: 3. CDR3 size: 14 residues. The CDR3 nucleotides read TGTGCCAGCAGCTTGGGCCAGGGGGTAGAGACCCAGTACTTC. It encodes CASSLGQGVETQYF.

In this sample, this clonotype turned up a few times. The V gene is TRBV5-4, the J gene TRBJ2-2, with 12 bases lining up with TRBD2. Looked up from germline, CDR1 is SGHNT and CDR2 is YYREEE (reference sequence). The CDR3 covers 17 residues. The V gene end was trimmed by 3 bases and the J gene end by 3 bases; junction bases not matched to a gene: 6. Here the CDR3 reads CASSSLAGGLDTGELFF. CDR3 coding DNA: TGTGCCAGCAGCTCCCTAGCGGGAGGGCTTGACACCGGGGAGCTGTTTTTT.

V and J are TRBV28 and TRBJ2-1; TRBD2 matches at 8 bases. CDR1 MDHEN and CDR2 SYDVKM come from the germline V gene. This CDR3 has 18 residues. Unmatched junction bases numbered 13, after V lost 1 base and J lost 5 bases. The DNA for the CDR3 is TGTGCCAGCAGTTTATATCTCGCCCGTAGCGGGATCAACAATGAGCAGTTCTTC. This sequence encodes CASSLYLARSGINNEQFF.

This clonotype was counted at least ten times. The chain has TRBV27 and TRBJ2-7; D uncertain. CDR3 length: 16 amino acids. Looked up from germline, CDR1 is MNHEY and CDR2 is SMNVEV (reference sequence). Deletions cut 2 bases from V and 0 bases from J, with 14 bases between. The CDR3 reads CASSLVGEERSYEQYF. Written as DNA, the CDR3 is TGTGCCAGCAGTTTAGTCGGCGAGGAGCGCTCCTACGAGCAGTACTTC.

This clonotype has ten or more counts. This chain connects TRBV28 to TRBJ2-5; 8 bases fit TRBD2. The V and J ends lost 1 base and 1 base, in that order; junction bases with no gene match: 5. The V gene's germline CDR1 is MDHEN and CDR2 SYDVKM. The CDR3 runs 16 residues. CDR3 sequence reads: CASSLLTRGGQETQYF. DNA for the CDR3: TGTGCCAGCAGTTTATTAACACGGGGGGGCCAAGAGACCCAGTACTTC.